The 29 T cell receptor beta chains listed next were all sequenced from one sample in a study of T cells after yellow fever vaccination (dated by TCRdb to about 2019). Library preparation was by 5' RACE. The data were produced on an Illumina HiSeq 2500. The public reads were reprocessed in TCRdb via fastp at Q25 and MiXCR, keeping in-frame beta chains. Each record represents a unique CDR3 protein, reported with the most common genes and DNA among its rows. Recorded for this sample are some 670,000 distinct CDR3 sequences; approximately 13% of them occurred a single time. In total, the top ten clones hold more than 12% of the sample. This sample's treatment or condition label indicates: live attenuated yellow fever vaccine strain. Material: PBMCs, obtained on the day of the yellow fever booster vaccination. These receptors originate from a man between 25 and 39 years old who received the YFV17D yellow fever vaccine.

This clonotype was observed a handful of times. The J gene is TRBJ2-1, the V gene TRBV23-1; 9 positions match TRBD1. TRBV23-1 is assigned to the ORF class and has an uncertain function. The CDR3 consists of 16 residues. V trimming: 0 bases; J trimming: 10 bases; junction bases outside the gene matches: 10. This CDR3 reads CASSQSGGQGSKEQFF. CDR3 nucleotide sequence: TGCGCCAGCAGTCAATCAGGGGGACAGGGTTCAAAAGAGCAGTTCTTC.

The V gene is TRBV7-9, the J gene TRBJ2-3, with a tentative D call TRBD1 (6 bases). The CDR3 spans 14 residues. Between the trimmed V and J ends, which lost 7 bases and 5 bases, there was a span of 16 bases. Germline loops: CDR1 SEHNR, CDR2 FQNEAQ (reference sequence). CDR3 amino acids: CASIRGQYVDTQYF. The CDR3 region has the DNA TGTGCCAGCATCAGAGGACAGTACGTAGATACGCAGTATTTT.

The DNA for the CDR3 is TGTGCCAGCAGTTCCTACAATCCCAGCGGGATTTACAATGAGCAGTTCTTC. Protein product: CASSSYNPSGIYNEQFF. The chain links TRBV6-5 to TRBJ2-1; TRBD2 agrees at 7 bases. Germline CDR1 and CDR2: MNHEY and SVGAGI. The CDR3 runs 17 residues. V was clipped by 4 bases and J by 4 bases; unmatched bases: 13.

This clonotype showed up just a few times. The chain recombines TRBV25-1 with TRBJ1-2; 9 bases are shared with TRBD1. Germline V gene sequence: CDR1 MGHDK, CDR2 SYGVNS. CDR3 length equals 14 residues. V shed 4 bases and J 4 bases; nucleotides not matched to a gene: 4. The CDR3 reads CASSGKDRGYGYTF. The CDR3 nucleotides read TGTGCCAGCAGTGGGAAGGACAGGGGCTATGGCTACACCTTC.

A few counts support this clonotype. The gene calls are TRBV7-2 and TRBJ2-2; D may correspond to TRBD1 or TRBD2 (5 bases each). The length of the CDR3 is 15 residues. Germline CDR1 SGHTA, CDR2 FQGNSA. Trimming took 7 bases from V and 1 from J, leaving 13 bases between them. The DNA for the CDR3 is TGTGCCAGCAAAGGGGAGTGGGGGAACACCGGGGAGCTGTTTTTT. Translated, it gives CASKGEWGNTGELFF.

At least ten counts were recorded for this clonotype. This rearrangement joins TRBV6-5 to TRBJ2-4; D is unclear. Trimming left V 0 bases short and J 0 bases short, with 18 bases between. CDR1 and CDR2 from the germline V gene are MNHEY and SVGAGI. CDR3 length equals 19 residues. CDR3 residues: CASSYSTPWATKAKNIQYF. CDR3 sequence (DNA): TGTGCCAGCAGTTACTCGACCCCCTGGGCGACAAAAGCCAAAAACATTCAGTACTTC.

The V call is TRBV10-1, the J call TRBJ2-7; possibly TRBD1 or TRBD2 for D (5 bases each). The length of the CDR3 is 13 residues. The V end lost 8 bases, the J end lost 11 bases, and 22 bases lay between the germline ends. Germline V lookup: CDR1 WNHNN, CDR2 SYGVQD (reference sequence). CDR3 in amino acids: CASSRGSGTREYF. The CDR3, as DNA: TGCGCCAGCTCGAGAGGATCCGGGACCCGGGAGTACTTC.

This clonotype was found many times. This sequence joins TRBV18 and TRBJ1-2; TRBD1 matches 8 bases. V dropped 0 bases and J dropped 4; count of bases not matched to a gene: 4. CDR1 is KGHSH and CDR2 is LQKENI in the germline V gene. This CDR3 is 15 amino acids long. The CDR3 DNA is TGTGCCAGCTCACCACCGGACAGGGCCTTCTATGGCTACACCTTC. Encoded protein: CASSPPDRAFYGYTF.

This clonotype came up many times. The genes are TRBV5-5 and TRBJ2-3, with 9 nucleotides matching TRBD2. V trimming: 0 bases; J trimming: 1 base; junction bases outside the gene matches: 3. Germline V gene sequence: CDR1 SGHKS, CDR2 YYEKEE (reference sequence). The CDR3 runs 16 residues. The CDR3 DNA follows: TGTGCCAGCAGCTTGGAGGGACTAGCTCGCACAGATACGCAGTATTTT. Protein sequence: CASSLEGLARTDTQYF.

V gene TRBV24-1 combines with J gene TRBJ2-1; 9 bases are shared with TRBD1. CDR1 is KGHDR, CDR2 SFDVKD, per germline. After removal of 4 bases from V and 1 base from J, the junction contained 4 bases not matched to a gene. CDR3 length equals 16 residues. As DNA, the CDR3 is TGTGCCACCAGTGACCCGACAGGGGGATCCTACAATGAGCAGTTCTTC. Its protein is CATSDPTGGSYNEQFF.

The chain is built from TRBV7-3 and TRBJ2-7, with TRBD2 identical over 13 bases. J lost 3 bases, V lost 0 bases, and 8 bases had no gene match. The V gene's germline CDR1 is SGHTA and CDR2 FQGTGA. CDR3 length: 18 amino acids. DNA of the CDR3: TGTGCCAGCAGCTTAACAGGGACTAGCGGGAAAGGCAGCTACGAGCAGTACTTC. It yields the protein CASSLTGTSGKGSYEQYF.

This rearrangement joins TRBV14 to TRBJ2-5, with D perhaps matching TRBD2 (5 bases). Germline-derived CDR1 and CDR2 are SGHDN and FVKESK. Trimming cost V 6 bases and J 5 bases, with 19 bases left between them. The CDR3 runs 15 residues. CDR3 sequence: CASSLERQPWETQYF. The CDR3 DNA sequence: TGTGCCAGCAGTCTAGAGCGGCAGCCGTGGGAGACCCAGTACTTC.

J is TRBJ2-1 and V is TRBV29-1; 10 nucleotides agree with TRBD1. The CDR3 consists of 13 residues. V lost 7 bases and J lost 4; bases outside the gene matches: 4. CDR1 and CDR2 from the germline V gene are SQVTM and ANQGSEA. CDR3 in amino acids: CSGGTGDYNEQFF. Written as DNA, the CDR3 is TGCAGCGGCGGGACAGGGGATTACAATGAGCAGTTCTTC.

This clonotype was detected only a few times. The chain combines TRBV20-1 with TRBJ2-3; D is undetermined. The CDR3 extends over 20 amino acids. The germline gives CDR1 DFQATT, CDR2 SNEGSKA (reference sequence). V lost 0 bases to trimming and J lost 2 bases, with 27 bases between them. The DNA for the CDR3 is TGCAGTGCTAGAGATCAATCCCCTTTTAACGCGAGCTATGACACAGATACGCAGTATTTT. Protein product: CSARDQSPFNASYDTDTQYF.

This clonotype appeared a few times. The rearrangement links TRBV6-1 to TRBJ2-1; no reliable D call. The CDR3 extends over 13 amino acids. CDR1 is MNHNS and CDR2 is SASEGT in the germline V gene. V gave up 8 bases and J gave up 4 bases, with 12 bases separating them. DNA of the CDR3: TGTGCCAGCGACGGCCAGACTTACAATGAGCAGTTCTTC. This translates into CASDGQTYNEQFF.

At least ten counts were recorded for this clonotype. The V call is TRBV11-2, the J call TRBJ2-5; TRBD2 is a possible D gene (5 bases). Trimming removed 5 bases at V and 5 bases at J, with 15 bases between. Germline assignment: CDR1 SGHAT and CDR2 FQNNGV. CDR3 length equals 14 residues. In nucleotides, the CDR3 is TGTGCCAGCAGCCCTAGGGCCGGGGTGGAGACCCAGTACTTC. Translated: CASSPRAGVETQYF.

In its sample, this clonotype was seen a few times. The V call is TRBV12-5, the J call TRBJ1-1; D gene ambiguous. Germline CDR1 and CDR2: LGHNT and FRNRAP. The V gene lost 5 bases and the J gene lost 0 bases, with 7 bases spanning the gap. The CDR3 is made up of 13 amino acids. The CDR3 is CASGPEMNTEAFF. The CDR3 DNA reads TGTGCTAGTGGTCCGGAGATGAACACTGAAGCTTTCTTT.

The V and J genes are TRBV4-3 and TRBJ1-1, with D possibly being TRBD1 (5 bases). V was cut by 0 bases and J by 5 bases, with 13 bases left in between. The CDR3 sequence is 15 residues long. Germline assignment: CDR1 LGHNA and CDR2 YSLEER. The chain's CDR3 is CASSQDIGGWTEAFF. The CDR3 DNA reads TGCGCCAGCAGCCAAGATATCGGGGGATGGACTGAAGCTTTCTTT.

This clonotype was recorded a few times. The J gene is TRBJ2-1, the V gene TRBV7-2; D gene uncertain. CDR3 size: 15 residues. Trimming removed 3 bases at V and 4 bases at J, with 13 bases between. The germline V gene encodes CDR1 SGHTA and CDR2 FQGNSA. CDR3 coding DNA: TGTGCCAGCAGCTTCACAGATTTGACTTACAATGAGCAGTTCTTC. Amino acid sequence: CASSFTDLTYNEQFF.

The gene calls are TRBV20-1 and TRBJ2-1; 7 nucleotides agree with TRBD2. CDR1 is DFQATT and CDR2 is SNEGSKA in the germline V gene (reference sequence). The CDR3 extends over 20 amino acids. The V and J ends lost 4 bases and 2 bases, in that order; junction bases with no gene match: 23. The CDR3: CSATLPVDWRGTKAYNEQFF. In DNA, the CDR3 is TGCAGTGCTACCCTCCCGGTTGATTGGCGCGGGACTAAAGCCTACAATGAGCAGTTCTTC.

V and J are TRBV4-3 and TRBJ2-4, with 9 bases fitting TRBD1. The ends lost 4 bases at V and 3 bases at J; junction bases unmatched: 4. The CDR3 extends over 15 amino acids. Germline assignment: CDR1 LGHNA and CDR2 YSLEER. The CDR3 DNA follows: TGCGCCAGCAGCCCACGACAGGGGGACAAAAACATTCAGTACTTC. Protein sequence: CASSPRQGDKNIQYF.

This clonotype was seen a few times. V is TRBV28 and J is TRBJ1-2, with 8 nucleotides matching TRBD1. Germline V CDR1 and CDR2: MDHEN, SYDVKM. V trimming: 2 bases; J trimming: 4 bases; junction bases outside the gene matches: 3. This CDR3 region has 14 residues. Here the CDR3 DNA reads TGTGCCAGCAGTTTAAACAGGGGGTTCTATGGCTACACCTTC. Amino acids: CASSLNRGFYGYTF.

In its sample, this clonotype was seen a few times. CDR3 sequence: CASSERAILGLAGGNEQFF. CDR3 DNA: TGTGCCAGCAGTGAGAGAGCAATTCTCGGACTAGCGGGAGGCAATGAGCAGTTCTTC. The chain employs TRBV6-1 and TRBJ2-1; 14 positions match TRBD2. CDR1 and CDR2 (germline): MNHNS, SASEGT. Trimming removed 3 bases from V and 6 bases from J; junction bases left unmatched: 13. This CDR3 spans 19 amino acids.

This clonotype was detected a few times. The chain recombines TRBV28 with TRBJ2-5; D possibly uses TRBD1 or TRBD2 (5 bases each). V gave up 2 bases and J gave up 9 bases, with 16 bases separating them. The CDR3 is 14 amino acids. Per the germline V gene, CDR1 is MDHEN and CDR2 is SYDVKM. The chain's CDR3 is CASSLPGTILAQYF. In DNA, the CDR3 is TGTGCCAGCAGTTTACCCGGGACGATCTTGGCCCAGTACTTC.

This clonotype was observed many times. This sequence joins TRBV12-3 or TRBV12-4 and TRBJ2-4, with no clear D. This CDR3 is 11 amino acids long. Trimming left V 6 bases short and J 8 bases short, with 8 bases between. The DNA for the CDR3 is TGTGCCAGCAGGCGCTGGGACATTCAGTACTTC. Translation: CASRRWDIQYF.

The chain employs TRBV21-1 and TRBJ2-3. TRBV21-1 counts as a pseudogene. This CDR3 region has 13 residues. The CDR3 reads CARWTAFTDTQYF. CDR3 nucleotides: TGTGCCAGATGGACTGCTTTCACAGATACGCAGTATTTT.

In this sample, this clonotype turned up a few times. This chain connects TRBV9 to TRBJ2-6; TRBD2 agrees at 7 bases. V was clipped by 1 base and J by 1 base; unmatched bases: 8. Germline CDR1 SGDLS, CDR2 YYNGEE. The CDR3 contains 18 residues. The CDR3 sequence is CASSVWGGVSSGANVLTF. The CDR3 DNA reads as TGTGCCAGCAGCGTATGGGGGGGAGTCTCTTCTGGGGCCAACGTCCTGACTTTC. The variable domain in full, with the rest retrieved from reference TRBV9 and TRBJ2-6, is DSGVTQTPKHLITATGQRVTLRCSPRSGDLSVYWYQQSLDQGLQFLIQYYNGEERAKGNILERFSAQQFPDLHSELNLSSLELGDSALYFCASSVWGGVSSGANVLTFGAGSRLTVL.

The chain combines TRBV12-3 or TRBV12-4 with TRBJ2-6; D is undetermined. The CDR3 runs 14 residues. The V and J ends lost 7 bases and 2 bases respectively, with 9 bases between them. This CDR3 is CASTQSTGANVLTF. The CDR3 DNA follows: TGTGCCAGCACACAGTCAACTGGGGCCAACGTCCTGACTTTC.

The chain joins TRBV7-9 to TRBJ2-1, with D perhaps matching TRBD2 (5 bases). The CDR3 has 15 residues. The V end lost 2 bases, the J end lost 6 bases, and 14 bases lay between the germline ends. Germline lookup yields CDR1 SEHNR and CDR2 FQNEAQ (reference sequence). The CDR3 bases are TGTGCCAGCAGCTTAATAATGGCGAGCGGCAATGAGCAGTTCTTC. Residues: CASSLIMASGNEQFF.